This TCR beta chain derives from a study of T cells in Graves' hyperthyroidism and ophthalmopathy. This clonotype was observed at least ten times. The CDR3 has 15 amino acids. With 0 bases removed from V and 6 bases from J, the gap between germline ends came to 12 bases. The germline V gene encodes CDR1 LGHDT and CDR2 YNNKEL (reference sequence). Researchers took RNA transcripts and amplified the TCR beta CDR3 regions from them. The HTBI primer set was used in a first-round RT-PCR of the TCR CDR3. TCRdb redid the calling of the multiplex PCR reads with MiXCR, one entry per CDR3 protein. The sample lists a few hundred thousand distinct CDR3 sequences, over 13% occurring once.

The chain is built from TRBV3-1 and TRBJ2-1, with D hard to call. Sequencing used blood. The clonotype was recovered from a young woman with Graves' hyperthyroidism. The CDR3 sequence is CASSQDSLSGNEQFF. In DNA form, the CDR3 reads TGTGCCAGCAGCCAAGACAGTCTAAGTGGCAATGAGCAGTTCTTC.